A single sample is the source of the 10 T cell receptor beta chains below, sequenced in a study of shared clonotypes between healthy human individuals. TCRdb's table, derived via immunoSEQ multiplex PCR, lists solely in-frame clones and lacks some. The sample holds around 550,000 clones; 85% to 95% are singletons and the top ten take about 0.11%. CD45RO negativity and positive selection for CCR7 defined naive CD8 cells, a population that excluded terminally differentiated effector memory CD45RA+ cells. The sample comprised naive CD8+ T cells sorted from blood. These receptors were obtained from a woman aged 25 to 45 in good health.

The chain couples TRBV2 to TRBJ1-2; D is perhaps TRBD1 (6 bases). The germline V gene encodes CDR1 SNHLY and CDR2 FYNNEI. The CDR3 contains 14 residues. V lost 4 bases and J 7 bases, leaving 16 bases between the germline ends. Here the CDR3 DNA reads TGTGCCAGCAGTGGCCGGGCCCGGGGGCCTGGCTACACCTTC. This gives the protein CASSGRARGPGYTF.

The rearrangement uses TRBV7-2 and TRBJ1-1; tentatively, D is TRBD1 (6 bases). The germline V gene has CDR1 SGHTA and CDR2 FQGNSA. The V and J ends lost 3 bases and 4 bases respectively, with 12 bases between them. The CDR3 is 14 amino acids. This CDR3 reads CASSFTGRGTEAFF. The CDR3 DNA follows: TGTGCCAGCAGCTTTACAGGGAGGGGCACTGAAGCTTTCTTT.

Of note for this clone: The same CDR3 is also encoded by other DNA sequences in this sample. The rearrangement links TRBV5-4 to TRBJ2-5, with D unclear. Germline V gene sequence: CDR1 SGHNT, CDR2 YYREEE (reference sequence). CDR3 length: 11 residues. Trimming took off 3 bases at V and 5 bases at J, with 5 bases between the two ends. CDR3 DNA: TGTGCCAGCAGCTCCTTGGAGACCCAGTACTTC. Protein sequence: CASSSLETQYF.

The sample holds one count of this clone. DNA of the CDR3: TGTGCCAGCAGCCAAGATTGGCTAGCGGGGGACGAGCAGTACTTC. Protein product: CASSQDWLAGDEQYF. The rearrangement uses TRBV4-2 and TRBJ2-7; the match to TRBD2 covers 10 bases. Trimming at V came to 0 bases and at J to 5 bases, leaving 4 bases not matched to a gene. Germline V lookup: CDR1 LGHNA, CDR2 YNFKEQ. The CDR3 contains 15 residues.

The chain links TRBV7-9 to TRBJ1-3; D ambiguous. Trimming removed 3 bases from V and 8 bases from J, with 14 bases in between. CDR1 is SEHNR, CDR2 FQNEAQ, per germline (reference sequence). The CDR3 is 14 amino acids. The CDR3 loop reads CASSFGPSLDTIYF. The CDR3 DNA reads TGTGCCAGCAGCTTTGGACCCTCCCTGGACACCATATATTTT.

The gene calls are TRBV28 and TRBJ2-7; possibly TRBD1 for D (6 bases). CDR3 length equals 18 residues. The germline V and J ends were trimmed by 6 bases and 0 bases, with 24 bases remaining between them. Germline V CDR1 and CDR2: MDHEN, SYDVKM. The CDR3 region is CASRFRPGAEQISYEQYF. The CDR3 coding sequence is TGTGCCAGCAGATTTCGTCCAGGGGCCGAGCAGATCTCCTACGAGCAGTACTTC.

The chain combines TRBV5-1 with TRBJ2-1, with D possibly called TRBD1 or TRBD2 (5 bases each). The ends were cut back, 1 base at V and 5 bases at J, with 13 bases in the middle. Germline CDR1 and CDR2: SGHRS and YFSETQ. The CDR3 is made up of 15 amino acids. Here the CDR3 reads CASSLIRGTDNEQFF. In nucleotides, the CDR3 is TGCGCCAGCAGCTTGATTCGAGGGACGGACAATGAGCAGTTCTTC.

About this clone: Other DNA variants within this sample encode the same CDR3. The chain is built from TRBV7-9 and TRBJ2-7; D gene unclear. Trimming removed 1 base at V and 3 bases at J, with 7 bases between. The CDR3 is made up of 13 amino acids. Germline loops: CDR1 SEHNR, CDR2 FQNEAQ (reference sequence). The CDR3 bases are TGTGCCAGCAGCTTAGTTTCGGGCTACGAGCAGTACTTC. It codes for CASSLVSGYEQYF.

The rearrangement links TRBV28 to TRBJ1-2, with 8 bases aligning to TRBD1. Germline CDR1 reads MDHEN; CDR2 reads SYDVKM. Trimming cost V 4 bases and J 4 bases; bases outside gene matches: 8. CDR3 length: 15 amino acids. CDR3 protein: CASSSADRASYGYTF. The CDR3 region has the DNA TGTGCCAGCAGTTCGGCGGACAGGGCGAGCTATGGCTACACCTTC.

The chain has TRBV6-6 and TRBJ2-7; 9 bases line up with TRBD2. The trim removed 6 bases at V and 3 bases at J, leaving 6 bases unmatched. Per germline, CDR1 MNHNY and CDR2 SVGAGI (reference sequence). This CDR3 contains 14 residues. For the CDR3, the DNA is TGTGCCAGCAGCCGGACTAGCGCGAACTACGAGCAGTACTTC. This translates into CASSRTSANYEQYF.